This T cell receptor beta chain came from a study of T cell responses to AZD1222 COVID-19 vaccine. The repertoire was sequenced with immunoSEQ multiplex PCR; TCRdb's copy has only in-frame clones and lacks some. The table includes approximately 120,000 clones, about 88% detected once. In germline, CDR1 is KGHSY, CDR2 FQNENV. V trimming: 2 bases; J trimming: 2 bases; junction bases outside the gene matches: 9. This CDR3 has 17 residues. The sample was peripheral blood, taken on day 0 of AZD1222 vaccination. The source is an adult in good health. J is TRBJ2-1 and V is TRBV16, with 7 nucleotides matching TRBD2. The CDR3 here is CASSQRPSGRTYNEQFF. The CDR3 region has the DNA TGTGCCAGCAGCCAACGGCCTAGCGGTCGTACCTACAATGAGCAGTTCTTC. The entire variable domain, with the rest obtained from reference TRBV16 and TRBJ2-1, is as follows: GEEVAQTPKHLVRGEGQKAKLYCAPIKGHSYVFWYQQVLKNEFKFLISFQNENVFDETGMPKERFSAKCLPNSPCSLEIQATKLEDSAVYFCASSQRPSGRTYNEQFFGPGTRLTVL.